This T cell receptor (beta chain) derives from a study of OX40 agonist ivuxolimab in advanced cancers. TCRdb's copy holds only in-frame clones and misses some; the assay was immunoSEQ multiplex PCR. The sample has 65,000 to 90,000 clones, roughly nine tenths seen once. From germline, CDR1 is MRHNA and CDR2 SNTAGT. Losses at the gene ends were 2 bases for V and 1 base for J; bases not matched to a gene: 3. The CDR3 has 15 amino acids. This TCR derives from an adult with an advanced solid tumor such as melanoma, head and neck, liver or kidney cancer. Sequencing used CD4+ or CD8+ T cells sorted from blood, obtained in a trial of the OX40 agonist ivuxolimab. The rearrangement links TRBV6-4 to TRBJ2-3, with 7 bases aligning to TRBD2. The CDR3 here is CASSDNRGGTDTQYF. For the CDR3, the DNA is TGTGCCAGCAGTGACAATCGGGGGGGCACAGATACGCAGTATTTT.